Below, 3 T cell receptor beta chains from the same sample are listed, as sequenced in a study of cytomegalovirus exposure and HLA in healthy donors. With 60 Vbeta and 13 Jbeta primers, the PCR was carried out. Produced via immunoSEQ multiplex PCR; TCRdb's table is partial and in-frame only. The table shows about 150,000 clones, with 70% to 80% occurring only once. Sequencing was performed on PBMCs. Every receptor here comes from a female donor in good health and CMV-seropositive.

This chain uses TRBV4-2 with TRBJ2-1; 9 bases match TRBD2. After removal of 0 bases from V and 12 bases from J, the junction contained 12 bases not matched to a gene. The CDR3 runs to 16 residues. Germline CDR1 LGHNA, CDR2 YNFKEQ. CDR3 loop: CASSQERLLSGGPQFF. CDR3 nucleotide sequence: TGTGCCAGCAGCCAAGAAAGGCTCCTTAGCGGGGGACCGCAGTTCTTC.

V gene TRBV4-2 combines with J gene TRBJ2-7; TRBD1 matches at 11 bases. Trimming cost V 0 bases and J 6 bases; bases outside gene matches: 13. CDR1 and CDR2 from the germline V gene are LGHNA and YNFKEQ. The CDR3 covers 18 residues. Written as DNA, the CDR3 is TGTGCCAGCAGCCAAGATCTAGTGGGTGGGACAGGGGGGCGCGAGCAGTACTTC. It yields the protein CASSQDLVGGTGGREQYF.

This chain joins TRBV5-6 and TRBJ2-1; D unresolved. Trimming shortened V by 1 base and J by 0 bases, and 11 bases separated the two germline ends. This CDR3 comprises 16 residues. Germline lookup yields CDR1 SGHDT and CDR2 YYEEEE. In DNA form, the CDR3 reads TGTGCCAGCAGCTTGTGGGCCACGAGCTCCTACAATGAGCAGTTCTTC. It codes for CASSLWATSSYNEQFF.